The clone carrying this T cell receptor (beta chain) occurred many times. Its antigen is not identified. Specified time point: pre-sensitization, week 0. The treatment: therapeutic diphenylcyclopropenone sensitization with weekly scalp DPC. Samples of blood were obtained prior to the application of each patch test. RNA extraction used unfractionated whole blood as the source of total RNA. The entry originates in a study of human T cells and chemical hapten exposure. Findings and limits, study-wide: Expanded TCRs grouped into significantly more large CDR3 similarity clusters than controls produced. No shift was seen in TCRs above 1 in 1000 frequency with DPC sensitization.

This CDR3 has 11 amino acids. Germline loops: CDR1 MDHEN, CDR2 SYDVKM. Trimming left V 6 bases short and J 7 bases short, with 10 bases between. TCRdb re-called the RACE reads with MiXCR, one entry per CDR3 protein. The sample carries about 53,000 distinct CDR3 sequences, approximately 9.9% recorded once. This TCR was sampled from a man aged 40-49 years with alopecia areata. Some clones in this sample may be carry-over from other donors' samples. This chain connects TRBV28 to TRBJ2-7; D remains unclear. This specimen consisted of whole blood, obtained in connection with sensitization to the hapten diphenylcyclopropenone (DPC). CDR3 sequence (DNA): TGTGCCAGCAGGACTGGTTTAGAGCAGTACTTC. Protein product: CASRTGLEQYF.